These T cell receptor beta chains were read from a single sample in a study of blood T cell repertoires in COVID-19. Libraries were prepared by immunoSEQ multiplex PCR; TCRdb keeps only in-frame clonotypes and omits some of them. The sample records approximately 100,000 clones, approximately 88% being singletons. Input material: peripheral blood. These receptors came from a woman aged 55-75 years with acute or convalescent COVID-19. Each CDR3 is given with its conserved first and last residue. A D gene is named only where the DNA matches it firmly. Clone size is not always given. Where it is, it says once, few, many or a class for expanded clones.

V gene	J gene	clone size	D gene	CDR3 protein	CDR3 DNA
TRBV12-3/TRBV12-4	TRBJ2-1	-	-	CASSLGTVNEQFF	TGTGCCAGCAGTTTAGGGACAGTCAATGAGCAGTTCTTC
TRBV30	TRBJ2-3	once	TRBD2	CASAGAGGGDTQYF	TGTGCCAGCGCGGGAGCGGGAGGGGGAGATACGCAGTATTTT
TRBV2	TRBJ2-7	-	TRBD1	CASSTRTGSYEQYF	TGTGCCAGCAGTACTCGGACAGGGAGCTACGAGCAGTACTTC
TRBV5-1	TRBJ2-5	few	TRBD1	CASSLDRGQTQYF	TGCGCCAGCAGCTTGGACAGGGGGCAGACCCAGTACTTC
TRBV3-1/TRBV3-2	TRBJ2-1	-	-	CASSQDLVAEQFF	TGTGCCAGCAGCCAAGATTTGGTAGCGGAGCAGTTCTTC
TRBV30	TRBJ1-2	-	-	CAWSLPGRGFSGYTF	TGTGCCTGGTCCCTCCCGGGACGGGGGTTTAGTGGCTACACCTTC
TRBV5-1	TRBJ2-5	few	-	CASSLGTGAQETQYF	TGCGCCAGCAGCTTGGGGACGGGAGCCCAGGAGACCCAGTACTTC
TRBV30	TRBJ2-7	-	-	CAWSGRGEQYF	TGTGCCTGGAGTGGAAGGGGCGAGCAGTACTTC
TRBV15	TRBJ2-5	-	TRBD2	CATSREGGQETQYF	TGTGCCACCAGCAGAGAGGGGGGGCAAGAGACCCAGTACTTC
TRBV19	TRBJ2-1	-	TRBD2	CASSMRTSGKNNEQFF	TGTGCCAGTAGTATGAGGACTAGCGGGAAGAACAATGAGCAGTTCTTC
TRBV28	TRBJ2-2	-	-	CASSLTQAGNTGELFF	TGTGCCAGCAGTTTAACTCAGGCAGGCAACACCGGGGAGCTGTTTTTT
TRBV28	TRBJ1-2	-	-	CASSLLVQNNNGYTF	TGTGCCAGCAGTTTATTGGTACAGAACAACAATGGCTACACCTTC
TRBV27	TRBJ2-2	-	TRBD2	CASSSGGLARPSTGELFF	TGTGCCAGCAGCTCGGGCGGACTAGCGCGACCCTCCACCGGGGAGCTGTTTTTT
TRBV6-6	TRBJ2-2	-	TRBD2	CASRDKGLAGVGELFF	TGTGCCAGCAGAGACAAAGGACTAGCGGGAGTAGGGGAGCTGTTTTTT
TRBV6-5	TRBJ2-3	-	TRBD2	CASRLREGPQDTQYF	TGTGCCAGCAGGCTGCGGGAGGGCCCACAAGATACGCAGTATTTT
TRBV15	TRBJ1-1	-	-	CATSRDFLRGAREAFF	TGTGCCACCAGCAGAGATTTCTTGCGGGGGGCGCGGGAAGCTTTCTTT
TRBV24-1	TRBJ2-5	-	TRBD2	CATSDFGGRGETQYF	TGTGCCACCAGTGATTTTGGAGGGAGGGGAGAGACCCAGTACTTC
TRBV4-1	TRBJ1-2	once	TRBD1	CASSQDWTGPYGYTF	TGCGCCAGCAGCCAAGATTGGACAGGGCCCTATGGCTACACCTTC
TRBV9	TRBJ2-2	-	-	CASSVGGGANTGELFF	TGTGCCAGCAGCGTAGGTGGCGGCGCGAACACCGGGGAGCTGTTTTTT
TRBV3-1/TRBV3-2	TRBJ1-6	-	-	CASSQGGRGNLSPLHF	TGTGCCAGCAGCCAAGGTGGCAGGGGAAACCTTTCACCCCTCCACTTT
TRBV12-5	TRBJ2-1	-	TRBD1	CASGWGQGAGNEQFF	TGTGCTAGTGGTTGGGGACAGGGGGCTGGTAATGAGCAGTTCTTC
TRBV14	TRBJ2-1	-	-	CASSQGGAGNNEQFF	TGTGCCAGCAGCCAGGGCGGGGCTGGGAACAATGAGCAGTTCTTC
TRBV7-2	TRBJ2-1	-	-	CASSKSASSYNEQFF	TGTGCCAGCAGCAAGTCTGCGAGCTCCTACAATGAGCAGTTCTTC
TRBV15	TRBJ2-1	once	-	CATSALGWRNEQFF	TGTGCCACCAGCGCCTTGGGTTGGAGAAATGAGCAGTTCTTC
TRBV5-1	TRBJ1-2	-	-	CASSLAATGGGYTF	TGCGCCAGCAGCTTGGCGGCTACAGGAGGGGGCTACACCTTC
TRBV28	TRBJ2-7	-	TRBD2	CATSLPTSGRYEQYF	TGTGCCACCTCCCTTCCGACTAGCGGGAGATACGAGCAGTACTTC
TRBV4-1	TRBJ2-3	few	-	CASSQEPGSHLTDTQYF	TGCGCCAGCAGCCAAGAACCAGGATCCCACCTCACAGATACGCAGTATTTT
TRBV5-1	TRBJ2-1	-	TRBD1	CASMTGTSYNEQFF	TGCGCCAGCATGACAGGGACCTCCTACAATGAGCAGTTCTTC
TRBV5-1	TRBJ2-1	-	TRBD2	CASRLQRTSGIDEQFF	TGCGCCAGCAGGTTACAGCGGACTAGCGGGATAGATGAGCAGTTCTTC
TRBV5-1	TRBJ1-4	-	-	CASSMGDSIHEKLFF	TGCGCCAGCAGCATGGGGGACTCCATTCATGAAAAACTGTTTTTT
TRBV7-3	TRBJ2-6	-	TRBD1	CASSLGQGPGANVLTF	TGTGCCAGCAGCCTCGGACAGGGGCCTGGGGCCAACGTCCTGACTTTC
TRBV5-8	TRBJ2-1	-	TRBD2	CASSLLAGVIYNEQFF	TGTGCCAGCAGCTTACTAGCGGGAGTTATCTACAATGAGCAGTTCTTC
TRBV11-2	TRBJ2-1	-	TRBD1	CASSSKQGTQYNEQFF	TGTGCCAGCAGCTCGAAACAGGGGACCCAATACAATGAGCAGTTCTTC
TRBV6-4	TRBJ1-1	-	TRBD1	CASRGQAKNTEAFF	TGTGCCAGCAGAGGACAGGCAAAGAACACTGAAGCTTTCTTT
TRBV19	TRBJ1-3	-	-	CASSISRNTIYF	TGTGCCAGTAGTATAAGCCGGAACACCATATATTTT
TRBV6-5	TRBJ2-7	-	TRBD1	CASSYPGTGGSYEQYF	TGTGCCAGCAGTTACCCGGGGACAGGCGGCTCCTACGAGCAGTACTTC
TRBV2	TRBJ2-5	-	-	CASSEAGLGSSETQYF	TGTGCCAGCAGTGAAGCGGGGCTGGGCTCATCGGAGACCCAGTACTTC
TRBV15	TRBJ1-5	-	TRBD1	CATSPGTGLYSNQPQHF	TGTGCCACCAGTCCCGGGACAGGGCTTTATAGCAATCAGCCCCAGCATTTT
TRBV3-1/TRBV3-2	TRBJ2-1	-	TRBD2	CASSQAPPGLVHEQFF	TGTGCCAGCAGCCAAGCCCCCCCTGGACTAGTTCATGAGCAGTTCTTC
TRBV3-1/TRBV3-2	TRBJ2-1	-	TRBD2	CASSQEAGGNNEQFF	TGTGCCAGCAGCCAAGAGGCGGGAGGGAACAATGAGCAGTTCTTC
TRBV7-7	TRBJ2-1	few	TRBD2	CASSLAGGEQFF	TGTGCTAGCAGCTTAGCGGGGGGTGAGCAGTTCTTC
TRBV6-5	TRBJ2-1	once	TRBD2	CAAGLAGVGEQFF	TGTGCCGCGGGACTAGCGGGAGTCGGTGAGCAGTTCTTC
TRBV5-6	TRBJ1-4	-	-	CASSPGVGKLFF	TGTGCCAGCAGCCCAGGGGTTGGAAAACTGTTTTTT
TRBV19	TRBJ2-5	-	-	CASSGRTGVETQYF	TGTGCCAGTAGTGGGCGAACGGGAGTGGAGACCCAGTACTTC
TRBV10-1	TRBJ2-1	once	-	CASSESRAFGKSSYNEQFF	TGCGCCAGCAGTGAGTCGCGGGCGTTCGGCAAAAGCTCCTACAATGAGCAGTTCTTC
TRBV20-1	TRBJ1-2	-	TRBD1	CSASATGTNYGYTF	TGCAGTGCTAGTGCGACAGGGACTAACTATGGCTACACCTTC
TRBV6-1	TRBJ1-1	once	-	CASSDVARGNTEAFF	TGTGCCAGCAGTGACGTAGCCAGGGGTAACACTGAAGCTTTCTTT
TRBV5-6	TRBJ1-3	-	-	CASSLGHLSGNTIYF	TGTGCCAGCAGCTTGGGGCACCTCTCTGGAAACACCATATATTTT
TRBV11-2	TRBJ1-1	-	TRBD1	CASSAPGTALNTEAFF	TGTGCCAGCAGCGCTCCCGGGACAGCTCTGAACACTGAAGCTTTCTTT
TRBV19	TRBJ2-1	-	TRBD2	CASSKLAGVYNEQFF	TGTGCCAGTAGTAAGCTAGCGGGGGTATACAATGAGCAGTTCTTC